This section outlines one T cell receptor (beta chain) sequence together with its context. Its matching antigen is unknown. The ends lost 3 bases at V and 3 bases at J; junction bases unmatched: 8. Germline V gives CDR1 LNHDA, CDR2 SQIVND (reference sequence). The CDR3 runs 16 residues. Some clones are missing from TCRdb's copy, which holds only in-frame ones; the method was immunoSEQ multiplex PCR. Altogether some 150,000 clones are present, around 90% being singletons, with the ten largest covering 5% to 6.5%. This entry belongs to a study of T cell responses to AZD1222 COVID-19 vaccine. Regarding the study as a whole: Increased Spike-specific TCR breadth and depth were observed after two AZD1222 doses. Most donors were white British and more were female, and clonal diversity was possibly underestimated. Recipients of AZD1222 seropositive at baseline numbered only 5 to 7.

The chain links TRBV19 to TRBJ1-2; 9 bases line up with TRBD1. The receptor comes from an adult who received the MenACWY meningococcal vaccine as a control. The material was peripheral blood, obtained 28 days after the second dose of the MenACWY control vaccine. The DNA of the CDR3 is TGTGCCAGTAGTATGGGATTCGGGGACAGGGACTATGGCTACACCTTC. Amino acid sequence: CASSMGFGDRDYGYTF.